What follows are 16 T cell receptor beta chains derived from one specimen sequenced in a study of blood T cell repertoires in COVID-19. Sequencing was performed with immunoSEQ multiplex PCR; in TCRdb, only in-frame clones are kept and a portion is missing. In the table there are 65,000 to 95,000 clones, roughly 87% of which are singletons. Sequenced input: peripheral blood. The source of these receptors is a man of 80 years or more with acute or convalescent COVID-19.

CDR3 amino acids: CASSPPGTGSGYGYTF. In DNA form, the CDR3 reads TGTGCCAGCTCACCACCCGGAACAGGGAGCGGATATGGCTACACCTTC. J is TRBJ1-2 and V is TRBV18; D perhaps matches TRBD1 (6 bases). The CDR3 contains 16 residues. The V and J ends lost 0 bases and 5 bases respectively, with 16 bases between them. The germline gives CDR1 KGHSH, CDR2 LQKENI.

The chain uses TRBV24-1 and TRBJ2-3; 13 bases map to TRBD2. The V segment lost 5 bases and the J segment 1 base; nucleotides outside the gene matches: 5. CDR1 and CDR2 (germline): KGHDR, SFDVKD. This CDR3 contains 17 residues. The CDR3 coding sequence is TGTGCCACCAGTGCCCTCGGACTAGCGGGGGGCACAGATACGCAGTATTTT. It specifies CATSALGLAGGTDTQYF.

The V and J genes are TRBV29-1 and TRBJ1-1; tentatively, D is TRBD1 (6 bases). CDR1 and CDR2 (germline): SQVTM, ANQGSEA. Trimming cost V 5 bases and J 5 bases, with 12 bases left between them. The length of the CDR3 is 12 residues. CDR3 residues: CSVLQGRTEAFF. The CDR3 DNA is TGCAGCGTTTTACAGGGAAGGACTGAAGCTTTCTTT.

This chain joins TRBV6-2 or TRBV6-3 and TRBJ2-5; no clear D. CDR1 is MNHEY and CDR2 is SVGEGT in the germline V gene. Trimming removed 6 bases from V and 4 bases from J, with 9 bases in between. The CDR3 has 12 residues. The CDR3 spells CASSKIAETQYF. The CDR3 DNA is TGTGCCAGCAGCAAGATAGCAGAGACCCAGTACTTC.

This chain uses TRBV6-6 with TRBJ1-5; D gene uncertain. The V gene lost 6 bases and the J gene lost 7 bases, with 13 bases spanning the gap. The CDR3 runs 13 residues. CDR1 and CDR2 (germline): MNHNY, SVGAGI (reference sequence). Written as DNA, the CDR3 is TGTGCCAGCAGCTCGGGAAAATGGCAGCCCCAGCATTTT. This gives the protein CASSSGKWQPQHF.

The chain recombines TRBV6-2 or TRBV6-3 with TRBJ2-6; TRBD2 is a possible D gene (5 bases). The germline gives CDR1 MNHEY, CDR2 SVGEGT. The length of the CDR3 is 16 residues. Trimming took 6 bases from V and 1 from J, leaving 13 bases between them. CDR3 in amino acids: CASSLAYPSGANVLTF. In DNA form, the CDR3 reads TGTGCCAGCAGCCTAGCCTACCCGTCTGGGGCCAACGTCCTGACTTTC.

This clone has only one observation. This chain connects TRBV30 to TRBJ2-2, with TRBD2 identical over 10 bases. The V gene's germline CDR1 is GTSNPN and CDR2 SVGIG (reference sequence). Unmatched junction bases numbered 12, after V lost 2 bases and J lost 6 bases. The CDR3 runs to 17 residues. The CDR3 DNA follows: TGTGCCTGGAGTTTTCTCCTAAGCGGGGGGGCCGCCGGGGAGCTGTTTTTT. It yields the protein CAWSFLLSGGAAGELFF.

CDR3 residues: CASSLEQAPVHYTF. The CDR3, as DNA: TGTGCCAGCAGCTTGGAACAGGCCCCTGTTCACTACACCTTC. V gene TRBV5-4 combines with J gene TRBJ1-2, with D tentatively TRBD1 (5 bases). This CDR3 has 14 amino acids. Deletions cut 0 bases from V and 10 bases from J, with 16 bases between. The germline V gene encodes CDR1 SGHNT and CDR2 YYREEE (reference sequence).

The V call is TRBV5-4, the J call TRBJ2-5, with TRBD1 matching over 8 bases. CDR1 is SGHNT and CDR2 is YYREEE in the germline V gene (reference sequence). V was clipped by 5 bases and J by 4 bases; unmatched bases: 7. The CDR3 runs 14 residues. The CDR3 sequence is CASSPITGGETQYF. The CDR3 DNA follows: TGTGCCAGCAGTCCTATTACAGGGGGAGAGACCCAGTACTTC.

The CDR3 sequence is CASSQAGLAYQETQYF. In DNA form, the CDR3 reads TGTGCCAGCAGCCAAGCGGGACTAGCGTATCAAGAGACCCAGTACTTC. The gene calls are TRBV3-1 (or the pseudogene TRBV3-2) and TRBJ2-5; the match to TRBD2 covers 10 bases. After removal of 1 base from V and 2 bases from J, the junction contained 4 bases not matched to a gene. The CDR3 consists of 16 residues. Per the germline V gene, CDR1 is LGHDT and CDR2 is YNNKEL (reference sequence).

V and J are TRBV7-9 and TRBJ1-1; tentatively, D is TRBD1 (6 bases). The germline V gene encodes CDR1 SEHNR and CDR2 FQNEAQ (reference sequence). This CDR3 spans 13 amino acids. V was cut by 5 bases and J by 3 bases, with 10 bases left in between. As DNA, the CDR3 is TGTGCCAGCAGCCTAAACAGGGACACTGAAGCTTTCTTT. Translating it yields CASSLNRDTEAFF. The whole variable domain, filled in from reference TRBV7-9 and TRBJ1-1, reads DTGVSQNPRHKITKRGQNVTFRCDPISEHNRLYWYRQTLGQGPEFLTYFQNEAQLEKSRLLSDRFSAERPKGSFSTLEIQRTEQGDSAMYLCASSLNRDTEAFFGQGTRLTVV.

The rearrangement uses TRBV7-9 and TRBJ2-3; TRBD1 is a possible D gene (6 bases). There are 14 residues in the CDR3. Germline assignment: CDR1 SEHNR and CDR2 FQNEAQ (reference sequence). Between the trimmed V and J ends, which lost 4 bases and 6 bases, there was a span of 14 bases. The CDR3 loop reads CASSYTSGVDTQYF. The CDR3 DNA is TGTGCCAGCAGCTATACCTCAGGGGTCGATACGCAGTATTTT.

The CDR3 is CASSQGWASGAGELFF. The CDR3 DNA reads as TGCGCCAGCAGCCAAGGGTGGGCTAGCGGGGCCGGGGAGCTGTTTTTT. The V call is TRBV4-1, the J call TRBJ2-2; 9 bases fit TRBD2. CDR1 MGHRA and CDR2 YSYEKL come from the germline V gene. Germline trimming cut 1 base from V and 6 bases from J; bases unmatched to any gene: 6. The CDR3 has 16 residues.

The CDR3 nucleotides read TGCAGTGCTAGTACGCGGCAGATCTACGAGCAGTACTTC. Translation gives CSASTRQIYEQYF. This chain uses TRBV20-1 with TRBJ2-7; D remains unclear. CDR1 and CDR2 (germline): DFQATT, SNEGSKA (reference sequence). The CDR3 spans 13 residues. V was pared by 3 bases and J by 3 bases, with 12 bases between.

The chain combines TRBV9 with TRBJ2-2; D may be TRBD2 (5 bases). This CDR3 contains 14 residues. Germline loops: CDR1 SGDLS, CDR2 YYNGEE. The V end lost 4 bases, the J end lost 6 bases, and 13 bases lay between the germline ends. The CDR3 DNA is TGTGCCAGCAGCCCCCGTAGGGAGCCCGGGGAGCTGTTTTTT. This codes for CASSPRREPGELFF.

A note on this clone: This sample also contains other DNA sequences that code for the same CDR3. The rearrangement joins TRBV27 to TRBJ1-5; D unclear. The germline V gene encodes CDR1 MNHEY and CDR2 SMNVEV (reference sequence). The V end lost 3 bases, the J end lost 4 bases, and 7 bases lay between the germline ends. The CDR3 is made up of 13 amino acids. Here the CDR3 DNA reads TGTGCCAGCAGTTTGGCGGTAAATCAGCCCCAGCATTTT. Its translation: CASSLAVNQPQHF.